A single sample gave rise to the 30 T cell receptor beta chains below, sequenced in a study of shared T cell receptors in the human thymus (dated by TCRdb to the early 2020s). To prepare the library, the immunoSEQ multiplex PCR assay was applied. TCRdb retrieved this table from immuneACCESS and kept in-frame rearrangements only. Not all clones are present; in checked studies, unresolved V genes account for under half, and no reason is known for the remainder. Within this sample are approximately 580,000 clones, with approximately 80% of them counted one time only. The ten most abundant clones make up about 0.014% of the sample. The same data also went into a second study, on human thymus T cells.

Specimen: thymocytes. These receptors all come from a boy younger than two with a congenital heart defect. Donor details come from another sample of the same person, matched by shared clones.

CDR3 sequence: CSVRGQMNTEAFF. DNA for the CDR3: TGCAGCGTCAGGGGACAGATGAACACTGAAGCTTTCTTT. The chain combines TRBV29-1 with TRBJ1-1; 7 positions agree with TRBD1. This CDR3 has 13 amino acids. CDR1 is SQVTM and CDR2 is ANQGSEA in the germline V gene. J lost 0 bases, V lost 6 bases, and 4 bases had no gene match.

The chain combines TRBV11-2 with TRBJ2-7; 12 bases match TRBD2. This CDR3 region has 13 residues. The V segment lost 5 bases and the J segment 7 bases; nucleotides outside the gene matches: 3. The germline V gene has CDR1 SGHAT and CDR2 FQNNGV. The CDR3 region has the DNA TGTGCCAGCAGCCCCGGACTAGCGGGGGAGCAGTACTTC. Translated, it gives CASSPGLAGEQYF.

This clone was seen a few times. V usage is TRBV6-5 and J usage is TRBJ2-3; D possibly corresponds to TRBD1 (5 bases). With 7 bases removed from V and 9 bases from J, the gap between germline ends came to 11 bases. The CDR3 spans 11 residues. Germline-derived CDR1 and CDR2 are MNHEY and SVGAGI. CDR3 amino acids: CASTYQGTQYF. CDR3 DNA sequence: TGTGCCAGCACCTACCAGGGAACGCAGTATTTT.

J is TRBJ2-5 and V is TRBV27; D not certain. Germline CDR1 is MNHEY and CDR2 is SMNVEV (reference sequence). V was clipped by 3 bases and J by 1 base, with 6 bases between them. The length of the CDR3 is 13 residues. The CDR3 coding sequence is TGTGCCAGCAGTTTCGGGTTCCAAGAGACCCAGTACTTC. Protein sequence: CASSFGFQETQYF.

This clone was observed a few times. The chain uses TRBV7-8 and TRBJ2-3; 8 nucleotides agree with TRBD2. The trim removed 0 bases at V and 8 bases at J, leaving 13 bases unmatched. The germline V gene has CDR1 SGHVS and CDR2 FQNEAQ. The length of the CDR3 is 17 residues. This CDR3 reads CASSLAGAGGSRGTQYF. The DNA of the CDR3 is TGTGCCAGCAGCTTAGCAGGGGCGGGAGGTTCCCGGGGTACGCAGTATTTT.

The V call is TRBV4-3, the J call TRBJ2-7; D possibly corresponds to TRBD2 (6 bases). The V and J ends lost 1 base and 2 bases respectively, with 9 bases between them. Germline CDR1 is LGHNA and CDR2 is YSLEER. This CDR3 is built from 14 residues. CDR3 sequence (DNA): TGCGCCAGCAGCCAAGGAGGGAGGCCCTACGAGCAGTACTTC. Its translation: CASSQGGRPYEQYF.

The chain couples TRBV9 to TRBJ1-2; D is ambiguous. The CDR3 runs to 15 residues. The germline gives CDR1 SGDLS, CDR2 YYNGEE. The V end lost 4 bases, the J end lost 8 bases, and 21 bases lay between the germline ends. CDR3 DNA: TGTGCCAGCAGCCCTCCAACGCGGAGTCGGGGAGGCTACACCTTC. Encoded protein: CASSPPTRSRGGYTF.

The CDR3 region has the DNA TGTGCCAGTAGTAAACTTGAGCGGCCCCCCGGGGATGAGCAGTTCTTC. Translating it yields CASSKLERPPGDEQFF. J is TRBJ2-1 and V is TRBV19; maybe TRBD2 (5 bases). This CDR3 is built from 16 residues. Germline CDR1 reads LNHDA; CDR2 reads SQIVND (reference sequence). V was trimmed by 4 bases and J by 8 bases, leaving 21 bases between them.

The chain employs TRBV25-1 and TRBJ2-3, with D possibly being TRBD2 (6 bases). The V end was cut by 3 bases, the J end by 6 bases, with 16 bases between. Germline CDR1 and CDR2: MGHDK and SYGVNS. The CDR3 is made up of 15 amino acids. The CDR3 sequence is CASSEWGPAGDTQYF. CDR3 coding DNA: TGTGCCAGCAGTGAGTGGGGTCCGGCGGGGGATACGCAGTATTTT.

V is TRBV29-1 and J is TRBJ2-7; 9 positions agree with TRBD1. The CDR3 runs to 15 residues. V was clipped by 0 bases and J by 0 bases; unmatched bases: 3. Germline CDR1 reads SQVTM; CDR2 reads ANQGSEA. The CDR3 spells CSVEDRDRDSYEQYF. The CDR3 DNA sequence: TGCAGCGTTGAAGATCGGGACAGGGACTCCTACGAGCAGTACTTC.

This sequence joins TRBV29-1 and TRBJ1-1; D may be TRBD1 (5 bases). This CDR3 region has 13 residues. Germline V gene data show CDR1 as SQVTM and CDR2 as ANQGSEA. Trimming took 5 bases from V and 4 from J, leaving 14 bases between them. As DNA, the CDR3 is TGCAGCGTTCAGGCAGGGAGGAGCACTGAAGCTTTCTTT. Its translation is CSVQAGRSTEAFF.

The CDR3 here is CASSSPGTGGVETQYF. For the CDR3, the DNA is TGTGCCAGCAGTTCCCCAGGGACAGGGGGGGTGGAGACCCAGTACTTC. The rearrangement links TRBV28 to TRBJ2-5, with 11 bases identical to TRBD1. Germline CDR1 and CDR2: MDHEN and SYDVKM. The length of the CDR3 is 16 residues. V lost 4 bases and J lost 5; bases outside the gene matches: 9. Full variable domain (missing parts from reference TRBV28 and TRBJ2-5): DVKVTQSSRYLVKRTGEKVFLECVQDMDHENMFWYRQDPGLGLRLIYFSYDVKMKEKGDIPEGYSVSREKKERFSLILESASTNQTSMYLCASSSPGTGGVETQYFGPGTRLLVL.

CDR3 nucleotide sequence: TGTGCCAGCAGTTTCCTACCACCACTGGGACAGGATAGCAATCAGCCCCAGCATTTT. Its translation: CASSFLPPLGQDSNQPQHF. The chain links TRBV28 to TRBJ1-5; 8 bases agree with TRBD1. CDR3 size: 19 residues. V lost 3 bases, J lost 0 bases, and 13 bases stayed unmatched. Germline CDR1 MDHEN, CDR2 SYDVKM.

V is TRBV2 and J is TRBJ1-1; TRBD1 matches 7 bases. Germline loops: CDR1 SNHLY, CDR2 FYNNEI. V was clipped by 2 bases and J by 3 bases; unmatched bases: 3. The CDR3 is 14 amino acids. The CDR3 loop is CASSERQGYTEAFF. Written as DNA, the CDR3 is TGTGCCAGCAGTGAAAGACAGGGTTACACTGAAGCTTTCTTT.

This clone was seen a single time. The genes are TRBV10-2 and TRBJ1-2; 7 positions agree with TRBD1. The CDR3 totals 14 residues. The germline gives CDR1 WSHSY, CDR2 SAAADI. The V segment lost 1 base and the J segment 4 bases; nucleotides outside the gene matches: 3. DNA for the CDR3: TGCGCCAGCAGTGAGTTGCCAGGGGGCTATGGCTACACCTTC. Translation gives CASSELPGGYGYTF.

The V call is TRBV14, the J call TRBJ2-2, with D tentatively TRBD2 (5 bases). Looked up from germline, CDR1 is SGHDN and CDR2 is FVKESK. The V gene lost 2 bases and the J gene lost 3 bases, with 10 bases spanning the gap. The CDR3 contains 15 residues. CDR3 DNA: TGTGCCAGCAGCCAACCCCTCGGGGACACCGGGGAGCTGTTTTTT. It specifies CASSQPLGDTGELFF.

V is TRBV4-2 and J is TRBJ2-3; TRBD2 aligns across 11 bases. V lost 4 bases and J lost 4; bases outside the gene matches: 4. Germline V gene sequence: CDR1 LGHNA, CDR2 YNFKEQ. The CDR3 has 15 amino acids. The DNA for the CDR3 is TGTGCCAGCAGCCTTAGCGGGAGGGCCCCAGATACGCAGTATTTT. Translated, it gives CASSLSGRAPDTQYF.

V is TRBV6-5 and J is TRBJ1-5; no reliable D call. The CDR3 has 12 amino acids. The V gene's germline CDR1 is MNHEY and CDR2 SVGAGI. V was pared by 6 bases and J by 9 bases, with 12 bases between. The CDR3 DNA sequence: TGTGCCAGCAGCCCACTTCGGGGGCCCCAGCATTTT. As protein: CASSPLRGPQHF.

The chain uses TRBV30 and TRBJ1-2; D might be TRBD1 (5 bases). The CDR3 covers 15 residues. Trimming removed 0 bases from V and 0 bases from J, with 11 bases in between. Germline-derived CDR1 and CDR2 are GTSNPN and SVGIG (reference sequence). The CDR3 region is CAWSVLRGSNYGYTF. In nucleotides, the CDR3 is TGTGCCTGGAGTGTCTTAAGGGGTTCTAACTATGGCTACACCTTC.

The chain employs TRBV10-2 and TRBJ2-3; 9 nucleotides agree with TRBD2. The CDR3 is made up of 18 amino acids. Germline V gives CDR1 WSHSY, CDR2 SAAADI. V dropped 5 bases and J dropped 1; count of bases not matched to a gene: 13. The CDR3 spells CASSTILGLAHGTDTQYF. The CDR3 region has the DNA TGCGCCAGCAGTACGATCCTAGGACTAGCGCATGGCACAGATACGCAGTATTTT.

J is TRBJ1-2 and V is TRBV15; possibly TRBD1 for D (5 bases). This CDR3 comprises 14 residues. The germline CDR1 and CDR2 sequences are LNHNV and YYDKDF (reference sequence). V gave up 1 base and J gave up 2 bases, with 8 bases separating them. CDR3 amino acids: CATSRARGNYGYTF. CDR3 DNA sequence: TGTGCCACCAGCAGAGCCCGGGGGAACTATGGCTACACCTTC.

The gene calls are TRBV4-2 and TRBJ1-2; D remains unclear. Trimming shortened V by 0 bases and J by 7 bases, and 18 bases separated the two germline ends. Germline CDR1 and CDR2: LGHNA and YNFKEQ. This CDR3 is 16 amino acids long. This CDR3 reads CASSQDRGGRTSGYTF. Here the CDR3 DNA reads TGTGCCAGCAGCCAAGATCGAGGAGGCAGGACGAGTGGCTACACCTTC.

This clone occurred a few times. V is TRBV7-9 and J is TRBJ2-2; 11 positions match TRBD2. The ends lost 2 bases at V and 1 base at J; junction bases unmatched: 3. CDR3 length: 17 amino acids. CDR1 is SEHNR, CDR2 FQNEAQ, per germline (reference sequence). The CDR3 bases are TGTGCCAGCAGCTTACTAACTAGCGGGGGGAACACCGGGGAGCTGTTTTTT. Translation: CASSLLTSGGNTGELFF.

The chain carries TRBV10-2 and TRBJ1-2; D unclear. CDR3 length equals 13 residues. Trimming cost V 3 bases and J 6 bases, with 11 bases left between them. Germline CDR1 reads WSHSY; CDR2 reads SAAADI. The DNA for the CDR3 is TGCGCCAGCAGTGATATCGAGAAGAATGGCTACACCTTC. Translated, it gives CASSDIEKNGYTF.

The chain uses TRBV10-3 and TRBJ1-4; 8 nucleotides agree with TRBD1. This CDR3 is 13 amino acids long. V lost 10 bases, J lost 0 bases, and 1 base stayed unmatched. Germline V gene sequence: CDR1 ENHRY, CDR2 SYGVKD. CDR3 in DNA: TGTGCCAGCAGGGGGCCAACTAATGAAAAACTGTTTTTT. Protein product: CASRGPTNEKLFF.

The V and J genes are TRBV4-1 and TRBJ2-2, with a weak D call TRBD2 (5 bases). V dropped 1 base and J dropped 4 bases, with 16 bases sitting between them. Per germline, CDR1 MGHRA and CDR2 YSYEKL. This CDR3 spans 17 amino acids. CDR3 in DNA: TGCGCCAGCAGCCAAGGGCCCAGGCTCGAGGGCACCGGGGAGCTGTTTTTT. The encoded protein is CASSQGPRLEGTGELFF.

This clone was recorded once. V and J are TRBV10-3 and TRBJ2-3, with TRBD2 matching over 8 bases. The CDR3 totals 18 residues. Trimming cost V 0 bases and J 2 bases; bases outside gene matches: 10. The germline CDR1 and CDR2 sequences are ENHRY and SYGVKD. As DNA, the CDR3 is TGTGCCATCAGTGAGTCCGATAACCGGGAGGGCTCCACAGATACGCAGTATTTT. It is translated as CAISESDNREGSTDTQYF.

The rearrangement links TRBV11-3 to TRBJ2-3, with 7 bases aligning to TRBD2. The CDR3 has 15 residues. V gave up 5 bases and J gave up 0 bases; unmatched junction bases: 5. Per germline, CDR1 SGHNT and CDR2 YENEEA. CDR3 in amino acids: CASSLSGTSTDTQYF. DNA for the CDR3: TGTGCCAGCAGCCTAAGCGGGACCAGCACAGATACGCAGTATTTT.

About this clone itself: Other DNA sequences in this sample translate to the same CDR3. V and J are TRBV28 and TRBJ1-1, with D hard to call. The germline V gene encodes CDR1 MDHEN and CDR2 SYDVKM. With 3 bases removed from V and 1 base from J, the gap between germline ends came to 6 bases. The CDR3 has 13 amino acids. CDR3: CASSFRGNTEAFF. The CDR3 nucleotides are TGTGCCAGCAGTTTCAGAGGGAACACTGAAGCTTTCTTT.

CDR3 loop: CASSPRAWGQRYSDTQYF. The CDR3 DNA sequence: TGTGCCAGCAGTCCCCGGGCGTGGGGACAGAGGTATTCAGATACGCAGTATTTT. The chain recombines TRBV27 with TRBJ2-3; 7 bases are shared with TRBD1. The CDR3 sequence is 18 residues long. J gave up 4 bases and V 5 bases, and 18 bases lay outside the gene matches. Germline loops: CDR1 MNHEY, CDR2 SMNVEV (reference sequence).